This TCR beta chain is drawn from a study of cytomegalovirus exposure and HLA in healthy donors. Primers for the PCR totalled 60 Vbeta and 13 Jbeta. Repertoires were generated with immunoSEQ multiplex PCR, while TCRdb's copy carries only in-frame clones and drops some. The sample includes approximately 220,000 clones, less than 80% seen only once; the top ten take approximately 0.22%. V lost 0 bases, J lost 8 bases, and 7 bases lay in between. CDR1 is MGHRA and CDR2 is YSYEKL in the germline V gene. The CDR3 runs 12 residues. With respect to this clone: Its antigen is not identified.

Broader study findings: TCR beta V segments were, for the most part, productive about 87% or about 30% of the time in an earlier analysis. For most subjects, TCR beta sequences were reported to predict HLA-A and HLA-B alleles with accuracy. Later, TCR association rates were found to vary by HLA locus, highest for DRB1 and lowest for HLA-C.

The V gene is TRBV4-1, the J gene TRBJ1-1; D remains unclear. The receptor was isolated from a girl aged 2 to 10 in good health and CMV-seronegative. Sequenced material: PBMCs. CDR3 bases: TGCGCCAGCAGCCAAGATGTCGGGGAAGCTTTCTTT. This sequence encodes CASSQDVGEAFF.